This paragraph covers one T cell receptor beta chain sequence. The sample comes from a study of T cells in Graves' hyperthyroidism and ophthalmopathy. This CDR3 region has 15 residues. Germline V gene data show CDR1 as SGHNT and CDR2 as YYREEE (reference sequence). Germline trimming cut 4 bases from V and 10 bases from J; bases unmatched to any gene: 12. There were TCR beta CDR3 regions amplified from RNA transcripts. The TCR CDR3 first-round RT-PCR relied on the HTBI primer set. TCRdb reprocessed the multiplex PCR reads with MiXCR, giving one entry per CDR3 protein. Of roughly 380,000 distinct CDR3 sequences listed, roughly an eighth are singletons.

The clonotype was recovered from a woman aged 18 to 35 with Graves' hyperthyroidism. The V and J genes are TRBV5-4 and TRBJ2-1; TRBD2 matches at 9 bases. Material: blood. CDR3 DNA sequence: TGTGCCAGCAGCCGATTGCGGGAGGGCTTATTCGAGCAGTTCTTC. The encoded protein is CASSRLREGLFEQFF.